This TCR beta chain was profiled in a study of long-term antiretroviral therapy in people with HIV. V was pared by 7 bases and J by 4 bases, with 19 bases between. The germline V gene encodes CDR1 SNHLY and CDR2 FYNNEI. There are 15 residues in the CDR3. Sequencing relied on immunoSEQ assay v3.0, run at survey level. Clones were read by immunoSEQ multiplex PCR, and TCRdb kept only the in-frame ones, dropping some. The sample consists of about 34,000 clones, approximately 90% of them appearing once. The starting material was unsorted PBMCs, obtained 1.1 years after starting antiretroviral therapy. This sequence originates from a man aged 18 to 35 with HIV. J is TRBJ1-1 and V is TRBV2, with D uncertain. CDR3 residues: CASTPSSGFPTEAFF. CDR3 in DNA: TGTGCCAGCACCCCCAGTTCGGGGTTCCCCACTGAAGCTTTCTTT.